These 3 T cell receptor beta chains were all obtained from the same sample, sequenced in a study of T cells of healthy individuals. MiXCR, run by TCRdb on the 5' RACE reads, gives a single entry per CDR3 protein. Among tens of thousands of distinct CDR3 sequences listed, approximately 4.5% were seen once. Receptors originate from a human donor in good health.

This clonotype has just a few counts. The V and J genes are TRBV18 and TRBJ1-1, with no clear D. Per germline, CDR1 KGHSH and CDR2 LQKENI. CDR3 length: 16 amino acids. The ends were cut back, 5 bases at V and 1 base at J, with 17 bases in the middle. The CDR3 nucleotides read TGTGCCAGCTCAACCGGTCGGAGGGTATGGAACACTGAAGCTTTCTTT. Its translation: CASSTGRRVWNTEAFF.

This clonotype was counted at least ten times. The chain joins TRBV13 to TRBJ2-3; D not resolved. Germline CDR1 is PRHDT and CDR2 is FYEKMQ (reference sequence). V lost 0 bases to trimming and J lost 2 bases, with 9 bases between them. There are 15 residues in the CDR3. CDR3 sequence (DNA): TGTGCCAGCAGCTTAGGATTCCCAAACACAGATACGCAGTATTTT. Protein: CASSLGFPNTDTQYF.

The chain employs TRBV5-6 and TRBJ2-5; D is undetermined. V lost 3 bases and J lost 4, with 13 bases in between. This CDR3 is 14 amino acids long. From germline, CDR1 is SGHDT and CDR2 YYEEEE. The DNA of the CDR3 is TGTGCCAGCAGCTCTCACACGACATTAGAGACCCAGTACTTC. It specifies CASSSHTTLETQYF.